This is a list of T cell receptor beta chains from one sample in a study of early T cells in non-severe SARS-CoV-2 infection. MiXCR, run by TCRdb on the 5' RACE reads, gives a single entry per CDR3 protein. The sample holds about 60,000 distinct CDR3 sequences, around an eighth seen once. The sequenced material came from whole blood. The source is an adult who was a healthcare worker with PCR-confirmed SARS-CoV-2 infection or an uninfected control (not recorded which). Both conserved end residues are part of each CDR3. D genes are given only for firm matches. Size is stated for part of the rows, as once, few or many counts, or as a class when the clone is expanded.

v_call	clone_size	d_call	j_call	cdr3_nt	cdr3_aa
TRBV27	-	-	TRBJ2-2	TGTGCCAGCGTAAATAGTGCGAACACCGGGGAGCTGTTTTTT	CASVNSANTGELFF
TRBV29-1	many	-	TRBJ2-3	TGCAGCCACCTCGCAGGGGATACGCAGTATTTT	CSHLAGDTQYF
TRBV5-1	-	TRBD2	TRBJ2-1	TGCGCCAGCAGCTTGGCCCCAGCGGGGGGGCAAGACAATGAGCAGTTCTTC	CASSLAPAGGQDNEQFF
TRBV28	many	TRBD2	TRBJ2-3	TGTGCCAGCAGTTCCCCCCGAGCTAGCGGGACCGGGAGGGCGCAGTATTTT	CASSSPRASGTGRAQYF
TRBV9	few	-	TRBJ1-5	TGTGCCAGCAGCAACTTGGGGGGTCAGCCCCAGCATTTT	CASSNLGGQPQHF
TRBV28	-	-	TRBJ2-7	TGTGCCAGCAGTTTAGTCGGACAACGCTACGAGCAGTACTTC	CASSLVGQRYEQYF
TRBV9	many	-	TRBJ1-5	TGTGCCAGCAGCGTAGCTGACGGTCAGCCCCAGCATTTT	CASSVADGQPQHF
TRBV2	many	-	TRBJ1-2	TGTGCCAGCATCCACACTGGGGGCCTTGGCTACACCTTC	CASIHTGGLGYTF
TRBV7-2	-	-	TRBJ1-2	TGTGCCAGCAGCTTCGTAGGGAACTATGGCTACACCTTC	CASSFVGNYGYTF
TRBV9	many	TRBD1	TRBJ2-7	TGTGCCAGCAGCCCCGTTAGGGGGACAGTTACCTACGAGCAGTACTTC	CASSPVRGTVTYEQYF
TRBV20-1	many	-	TRBJ2-2	TGCAGTGCCAAGCAGGGTCCCGGCGGGGAGCTGTTTTTT	CSAKQGPGGELFF
TRBV3-1	many	-	TRBJ1-2	TGTGCCAGCAGCCACTCTAAGGGGAGTCCCTATGGCTACACCTTC	CASSHSKGSPYGYTF
TRBV20-1	-	TRBD2	TRBJ2-1	TGCAGTGCTAGTCGGACTAGCGGCGACAATGAGCAGTTCTTC	CSASRTSGDNEQFF
TRBV20-1	-	TRBD2	TRBJ2-3	TGCAGTGCTAGCGGGGGGGCGGTAGATACGCAGTATTTT	CSASGGAVDTQYF
TRBV27	few	-	TRBJ2-2	TGTGCCAGCAGTCCGCCCGGTCCCGGGGAGCTGTTTTTT	CASSPPGPGELFF
TRBV4-3	few	TRBD1	TRBJ1-4	TGCGCCAGCAGCCAAGACCCGGGACAGGTTACGGCTAATGAAAAACTGTTTTTT	CASSQDPGQVTANEKLFF
TRBV10-3	many	-	TRBJ2-2	TGTGCCATTTACTCGCTAAGCGGGACCGGGGAGCTGTTTTTT	CAIYSLSGTGELFF
TRBV7-6	many	-	TRBJ2-7	TGTGCCAGCAGCCGTATCGGGACAAGACTAGAGGAGCAGTACTTC	CASSRIGTRLEEQYF
TRBV5-1	-	-	TRBJ1-4	TGCGCCAGCAGCAAGGACAGTCGGGAAAAACTGTTTTTT	CASSKDSREKLFF
TRBV11-2	few	-	TRBJ1-1	TGTGCCAGCAGCCAGATGCGGAACACTGAAGCTTTCTTT	CASSQMRNTEAFF
TRBV10-3	many	-	TRBJ2-4	TGTGCCATCAGTGAAGATGGCGGGGTAATCAACATTCAGTACTTC	CAISEDGGVINIQYF
TRBV5-1	many	TRBD1	TRBJ2-3	TGCGCCAGCAGCGGAGGGACAGGGTTAGATACGCAGTATTTT	CASSGGTGLDTQYF
TRBV11-2	few	TRBD2	TRBJ2-3	TGTGCCAGCAGCCCATCTAGCGGAGTCCGCACAGATACGCAGTATTTT	CASSPSSGVRTDTQYF
TRBV7-2	-	-	TRBJ1-1	TGTGCCAGCAGCACCGGGGTTAGGGCTGAAGCTTTCTTT	CASSTGVRAEAFF
TRBV19	-	-	TRBJ1-4	TGTGCCAGTAGGAAACAGGCTACAACTAATGAAAAACTGTTTTTT	CASRKQATTNEKLFF
TRBV29-1	-	-	TRBJ2-3	TGCAGCGTTGATGACGGGATGCCAGATACGCAGTATTTT	CSVDDGMPDTQYF
TRBV2	-	-	TRBJ1-1	TGTGCCAGCAGTGGGGGGGCAAACACTGAAGCTTTCTTT	CASSGGANTEAFF
TRBV7-9	many	-	TRBJ1-2	TGTGCCAGCAGCTTACAGGGCCCCTACACCTTC	CASSLQGPYTF
TRBV27	-	-	TRBJ1-6	TGTGCCAGCAGTTTATGGGGACCTAATTCACCCCTCCACTTT	CASSLWGPNSPLHF